Listed below are T cell receptor beta chains from one sample, sequenced in a study of blood T cell repertoires in COVID-19. Libraries were prepared by immunoSEQ multiplex PCR; TCRdb keeps only in-frame clonotypes and omits some of them. The sample holds about 280,000 clones, 70% to 90% seen once. The sample was PBMCs or T cells enriched from blood (not recorded which). The receptors come from a woman in her twenties or thirties who had recovered from COVID-19. Both conserved end residues are part of each CDR3. The order of the fields is V gene, clone size, D gene, J gene, CDR3 protein, CDR3 DNA. A D gene is named only where the DNA matches it firmly. A row's size may be missing; if present it is once, few, many or a size class.

v_call: TRBV15; clone_size: .; d_call: .; j_call: TRBJ2-7; cdr3_aa: CATSRDPEIGGVFYEQYF; cdr3_nt: TGTGCCACCAGCAGAGATCCGGAAATAGGGGGAGTCTTCTACGAGCAGTACTTC
v_call: TRBV6-6; clone_size: .; d_call: .; j_call: TRBJ2-1; cdr3_aa: CASTDRDKGGGEQFF; cdr3_nt: TGTGCCAGCACCGACCGGGACAAAGGGGGGGGTGAGCAGTTCTTC
v_call: TRBV10-1; clone_size: .; d_call: .; j_call: TRBJ2-2; cdr3_aa: CASSRLASPNTGELFF; cdr3_nt: TGCGCCAGCAGTAGGCTAGCGTCCCCGAACACCGGGGAGCTGTTTTTT
v_call: TRBV13; clone_size: once; d_call: .; j_call: TRBJ2-7; cdr3_aa: CASSQGTTSSYEQYF; cdr3_nt: TGTGCCAGCAGCCAAGGGACAACCAGTTCCTACGAGCAGTACTTC
v_call: TRBV9; clone_size: .; d_call: .; j_call: TRBJ1-3; cdr3_aa: CASSVSGRANSGNTIYF; cdr3_nt: TGTGCCAGCAGCGTAAGCGGACGGGCGAACTCTGGAAACACCATATATTTT
v_call: TRBV7-6; clone_size: .; d_call: TRBD1; j_call: TRBJ1-4; cdr3_aa: CASSTRQGGVEKLFF; cdr3_nt: TGTGCCAGCAGCACAAGACAGGGTGGAGTTGAAAAACTGTTTTTT
v_call: TRBV5-6; clone_size: .; d_call: .; j_call: TRBJ2-5; cdr3_aa: CASRPLGTTQQETQYF; cdr3_nt: TGTGCCAGCAGACCACTCGGGACAACACAGCAGGAGACCCAGTACTTC
v_call: TRBV6-6; clone_size: .; d_call: .; j_call: TRBJ1-5; cdr3_aa: CASSYSSRGWNQPQHF; cdr3_nt: TGTGCCAGCAGTTACTCTTCCAGGGGATGGAATCAGCCCCAGCATTTT
v_call: TRBV27; clone_size: .; d_call: TRBD2; j_call: TRBJ2-2; cdr3_aa: CASSPSSGTYTGELFF; cdr3_nt: TGTGCCAGCAGTCCCTCCAGCGGGACTTACACCGGGGAGCTGTTTTTT
v_call: TRBV5-4; clone_size: .; d_call: .; j_call: TRBJ1-2; cdr3_aa: CASSFSRENYGYTF; cdr3_nt: TGTGCCAGCAGCTTTAGTCGGGAAAACTATGGCTACACCTTC
v_call: TRBV19; clone_size: .; d_call: TRBD1; j_call: TRBJ1-5; cdr3_aa: CASKRGQVYNQPQHF; cdr3_nt: TGTGCCAGCAAGCGGGGACAGGTCTATAATCAGCCCCAGCATTTT
v_call: TRBV7-9; clone_size: once; d_call: TRBD1; j_call: TRBJ2-5; cdr3_aa: CASSSTAGTGKETQYF; cdr3_nt: TGTGCCAGCAGCTCAACGGCGGGGACAGGGAAAGAGACCCAGTACTTC
v_call: TRBV27; clone_size: .; d_call: .; j_call: TRBJ2-7; cdr3_aa: CASSPTPGAYEQYF; cdr3_nt: TGTGCCAGCAGTCCGACACCCGGGGCCTACGAGCAGTACTTC
v_call: TRBV3-1/TRBV3-2; clone_size: once; d_call: .; j_call: TRBJ1-1; cdr3_aa: CASRKTNRVHTEAFF; cdr3_nt: TGTGCCAGCAGGAAGACTAACAGGGTGCACACTGAAGCTTTCTTT
v_call: TRBV18; clone_size: .; d_call: .; j_call: TRBJ1-1; cdr3_aa: CASSPNVNTEAFF; cdr3_nt: TGTGCCAGCTCACCTAATGTGAACACTGAAGCTTTCTTT
v_call: TRBV5-1; clone_size: .; d_call: TRBD1; j_call: TRBJ1-3; cdr3_aa: CASSLADRGLGNTIYF; cdr3_nt: TGCGCCAGCAGCTTGGCGGACAGGGGCCTTGGAAACACCATATATTTT
v_call: TRBV4-1; clone_size: .; d_call: .; j_call: TRBJ1-2; cdr3_aa: CASSQNREGGYTF; cdr3_nt: TGCGCCAGCAGCCAGAACAGGGAGGGTGGCTACACCTTC
v_call: TRBV24-1; clone_size: .; d_call: .; j_call: TRBJ1-1; cdr3_aa: CATSDAPPTVTFF; cdr3_nt: TGTGCCACCAGTGATGCCCCCCCTACAGTCACCTTCTTT
v_call: TRBV7-2; clone_size: .; d_call: .; j_call: TRBJ2-3; cdr3_aa: CASSFLTVSDTQYF; cdr3_nt: TGTGCCAGCAGCTTCCTGACAGTCTCAGATACGCAGTATTTT